The 31 T cell receptor beta chains below come from one sample, sequenced in a study of technical replicates of blood from a few donors. Here immunoSEQ multiplex PCR was the method, and the copy in TCRdb shows in-frame clones only, minus some. The sample includes around 50,000 clones, 92% seen only once; the top ten take about 3.9%. Sequenced sample: PBMCs. The receptors originated from a human donor in good health. Some clones in this sample may be carry-over from other donors' samples.

The chain joins TRBV6-1 to TRBJ1-2; tentatively, D is TRBD1 (6 bases). This CDR3 has 14 amino acids. CDR1 is MNHNS and CDR2 is SASEGT in the germline V gene. V lost 6 bases, J lost 0 bases, and 11 bases lay in between. The CDR3, as DNA: TGTGCCAGCAGAGACACAGGGACTAACTATGGCTACACCTTC. Translation gives CASRDTGTNYGYTF.

The chain recombines TRBV5-4 with TRBJ1-6; 10 positions match TRBD1. The V gene end was trimmed by 0 bases and the J gene end by 10 bases; junction bases not matched to a gene: 7. Germline V CDR1 and CDR2: SGHNT, YYREEE (reference sequence). This CDR3 has 16 amino acids. In DNA form, the CDR3 reads TGTGCCAGCAGCTTGGGGACAGGGGGAGTAGGATCACCCCTCCACTTT. Its protein product is CASSLGTGGVGSPLHF. The full variable domain, in which reference TRBV5-4 and TRBJ1-6 provide the parts outside the CDR3, is ETGVTQSPTHLIKTRGQQVTLRCSSQSGHNTVSWYQQALGQGPQFIFQYYREEENGRGNFPPRFSGLQFPNYSSELNVNALELDDSALYLCASSLGTGGVGSPLHFGNGTRLTVT.

The CDR3: CAISEPPDTGELFF. The CDR3 DNA is TGTGCCATCAGTGAGCCCCCGGACACCGGGGAGCTGTTTTTT. V gene TRBV10-3 combines with J gene TRBJ2-2; D not certain. Germline CDR1 and CDR2: ENHRY and SYGVKD. V was shortened by 2 bases and J by 3 bases, with 7 bases between the two germline ends. The CDR3 totals 14 residues.

Here the CDR3 reads CASSYTSGDRHEQFF. The CDR3 DNA reads TGTGCCAGCAGCTACACTAGCGGGGATCGGCATGAGCAGTTCTTC. The chain recombines TRBV7-3 with TRBJ2-1, with 10 bases matching TRBD2. CDR1 is SGHTA and CDR2 is FQGTGA in the germline V gene. J gave up 8 bases and V 4 bases, and 8 bases lay outside the gene matches. The CDR3 is 15 residues long. The entire variable domain, with the rest obtained from reference TRBV7-3 and TRBJ2-1, is as follows: GAGVSQTPSNKVTEKGKYVELRCDPISGHTALYWYRQSLGQGPEFLIYFQGTGAADDSGLPNDRFFAVRPEGSVSTLKIQRTERGDSAVYLCASSYTSGDRHEQFFGPGTRLTVL.

This rearrangement joins TRBV11-1 to TRBJ2-3; 7 bases align to TRBD1. The V gene's germline CDR1 is SGHAT and CDR2 FQDESV (reference sequence). CDR3 size: 13 residues. After removal of 5 bases from V and 4 bases from J, the junction contained 3 bases not matched to a gene. In DNA form, the CDR3 reads TGTGCCAGCAGCCTAGACAGGGCAGATACGCAGTATTTT. Protein: CASSLDRADTQYF.

The chain links TRBV2 to TRBJ2-5, with TRBD2 matching 8 bases. J gave up 5 bases and V 7 bases, and 6 bases lay outside the gene matches. Per the germline V gene, CDR1 is SNHLY and CDR2 is FYNNEI. The CDR3 is 13 amino acids. The CDR3 region is CASTGGTWETQYF. The CDR3 DNA sequence: TGTGCCAGCACGGGGGGGACGTGGGAGACCCAGTACTTC. Based on the CDR3 plus reference TRBV2 and TRBJ2-5, the full variable domain is EPEVTQTPSHQVTQMGQEVILRCVPISNHLYFYWYRQILGQKVEFLVSFYNNEISEKSEIFDDQFSVERPDGSNFTLKIRSTKLEDSAMYFCASTGGTWETQYFGPGTRLLVL.

The CDR3 sequence: CASSTHNQPQHF. The CDR3 region has the DNA TGTGCCAGTAGTACACACAATCAGCCCCAGCATTTT. The J gene is TRBJ1-5, the V gene TRBV19; D is undetermined. V gave up 4 bases and J gave up 3 bases, with 4 bases separating them. The CDR3 has 12 amino acids. Germline V CDR1 and CDR2: LNHDA, SQIVND (reference sequence).

This clone appeared a single time. This sequence joins TRBV6-4 and TRBJ1-1, with 8 bases that match TRBD1. After removal of 0 bases from V and 3 bases from J, the junction contained 3 bases not matched to a gene. The length of the CDR3 is 15 residues. Germline V gene lookup returns CDR1 MRHNA and CDR2 SNTAGT. This chain's CDR3 is CASSDSAQGDTEAFF. In DNA, the CDR3 is TGTGCCAGCAGTGACTCGGCACAGGGGGACACTGAAGCTTTCTTT.

This rearrangement joins TRBV5-4 to TRBJ2-7; 8 nucleotides align to TRBD2. V lost 0 bases and J lost 0; bases outside the gene matches: 5. The CDR3 loop spans 16 amino acids. Germline CDR1 is SGHNT and CDR2 is YYREEE (reference sequence). The CDR3 sequence: CASSLAASGRSYEQYF. The CDR3 bases are TGTGCCAGCAGCTTGGCGGCTAGCGGGCGCTCCTACGAGCAGTACTTC.

V is TRBV5-8 and J is TRBJ1-5; D is perhaps TRBD1 (5 bases). CDR3 length: 15 amino acids. Germline CDR1 SGHTS, CDR2 YDEGEE. V was trimmed by 0 bases and J by 2 bases, leaving 9 bases between them. DNA for the CDR3: TGTGCCAGCAGCTTGGCCGGGGGAGGCAATCAGCCCCAGCATTTT. Translating it yields CASSLAGGGNQPQHF.

The chain recombines TRBV9 with TRBJ2-5; 7 bases are shared with TRBD2. The germline V gene has CDR1 SGDLS and CDR2 YYNGEE. V was clipped by 0 bases and J by 5 bases; unmatched bases: 4. There are 14 residues in the CDR3. The CDR3 protein is CASSVVGGGETQYF. The CDR3 DNA reads as TGTGCCAGCAGCGTAGTTGGGGGGGGTGAGACCCAGTACTTC.

The chain carries TRBV5-8 and TRBJ2-7, with a possible D match to TRBD1 (6 bases). The germline gives CDR1 SGHTS, CDR2 YDEGEE. The CDR3 length is 16 residues. The V end lost 2 bases, the J end lost 3 bases, and 18 bases lay between the germline ends. CDR3 amino acids: CASSLGAGTRNYEQYF. In DNA, the CDR3 is TGTGCCAGCAGCTTAGGGGCCGGGACACGTAACTACGAGCAGTACTTC.

The chain recombines TRBV7-9 with TRBJ1-5, with TRBD1 identical over 7 bases. From germline, CDR1 is SEHNR and CDR2 FQNEAQ (reference sequence). CDR3 size: 14 residues. V trimming: 3 bases; J trimming: 8 bases; junction bases outside the gene matches: 7. CDR3 amino acids: CASSLGDSNEPQHF. The CDR3 DNA reads TGTGCCAGCAGCTTGGGGGACAGTAACGAGCCCCAGCATTTT.

V is TRBV10-3 and J is TRBJ1-5, with 7 bases fitting TRBD1. V shed 3 bases, J shed 5 bases, and the junction held 1 base outside the gene matches. Germline V lookup: CDR1 ENHRY, CDR2 SYGVKD. This CDR3 comprises 13 residues. CDR3 DNA sequence: TGTGCCATCAGTGAAACAGGGGATCAGCCCCAGCATTTT. This codes for CAISETGDQPQHF.

This chain uses TRBV6-5 with TRBJ1-5; the D gene is possibly TRBD1 (5 bases). Germline CDR1 MNHEY, CDR2 SVGAGI. This CDR3 is 15 amino acids long. The germline V and J ends were trimmed by 2 bases and 7 bases, with 15 bases remaining between them. The CDR3 spells CASSYQAGGGQPQHF. For the CDR3, the DNA is TGTGCCAGCAGTTACCAGGCCGGGGGTGGACAGCCCCAGCATTTT.

The CDR3 DNA reads TGCGCCAGCAGCCAAGTTGGACGGACTAGCAGACATAATGAGCAGTTCTTC. This codes for CASSQVGRTSRHNEQFF. This sequence joins TRBV4-1 and TRBJ2-1; the match to TRBD2 covers 8 bases. The germline gives CDR1 MGHRA, CDR2 YSYEKL. With V trimmed by 1 base and J by 7 bases, 12 bases remained unmatched. The length of the CDR3 is 17 residues.

V is TRBV6-6 and J is TRBJ2-5, with D perhaps TRBD2 (6 bases). V was trimmed by 2 bases and J by 1 base, leaving 14 bases between them. From germline, CDR1 is MNHNY and CDR2 SVGAGI (reference sequence). The CDR3 loop spans 16 amino acids. This CDR3 reads CASSYSPSASQETQYF. CDR3 sequence (DNA): TGTGCCAGCAGTTACAGTCCTAGCGCTAGCCAAGAGACCCAGTACTTC.

This chain links TRBV7-9 with TRBJ1-1, with TRBD1 as a possible D gene (5 bases). Germline V CDR1 and CDR2: SEHNR, FQNEAQ (reference sequence). The ends were cut back, 2 bases at V and 1 base at J, with 17 bases in the middle. The CDR3 contains 17 residues. DNA for the CDR3: TGTGCCAGCAGCTTATCGAACGGGGGACGAGCGAACACTGAAGCTTTCTTT. Protein: CASSLSNGGRANTEAFF.

For the CDR3, the DNA is TGCAGCGTGTCGGGACAGGGGGTATACGAGCAGTACTTC. It specifies CSVSGQGVYEQYF. V is TRBV29-1 and J is TRBJ2-7, with 11 positions matching TRBD1. CDR1 and CDR2 (germline): SQVTM, ANQGSEA. The CDR3 spans 13 residues. The V segment lost 6 bases and the J segment 4 bases; nucleotides outside the gene matches: 5.

The V gene is TRBV5-1, the J gene TRBJ1-6, with 7 bases that match TRBD1. Germline values: CDR1 SGHRS, CDR2 YFSETQ. V shed 1 base, J shed 5 bases, and the junction held 0 bases outside the gene matches. The CDR3 consists of 14 residues. CDR3 amino acids: CASSLQGDNSPLHF. The DNA for the CDR3 is TGCGCCAGCAGCTTGCAGGGGGATAATTCACCCCTCCACTTT.

The rearrangement links TRBV7-2 to TRBJ2-2; TRBD1 matches 7 bases. The CDR3 is 14 residues long. V shed 5 bases and J 5 bases; nucleotides not matched to a gene: 5. Germline values: CDR1 SGHTA, CDR2 FQGNSA. The CDR3 protein is CASSLLGQTGELFF. CDR3 bases: TGTGCCAGCAGCCTCCTGGGACAGACCGGGGAGCTGTTTTTT.

J is TRBJ2-5 and V is TRBV6-6; D not certain. Germline CDR1 and CDR2: MNHNY and SVGAGI (reference sequence). Trimming shortened V by 2 bases and J by 2 bases, and 3 bases separated the two germline ends. The CDR3 is made up of 12 amino acids. CDR3 coding DNA: TGTGCCAGCAGTTACCAGCAAGAGACCCAGTACTTC. This translates into CASSYQQETQYF.

This clone occurred a few times. The chain couples TRBV7-2 to TRBJ2-7, with 8 bases identical to TRBD2. CDR3 length: 14 residues. V trimming: 5 bases; J trimming: 0 bases; junction bases outside the gene matches: 3. Germline values: CDR1 SGHTA, CDR2 FQGNSA. The CDR3 sequence is CASSGTSGSYEQYF. The CDR3 bases are TGTGCCAGCAGCGGAACTAGCGGCTCCTACGAGCAGTACTTC.

The chain employs TRBV7-2 and TRBJ2-7; 13 bases fit TRBD2. The junction had 5 bases not matched to a gene; V was cut back by 5 bases and J by 4 bases. The CDR3 totals 15 residues. Germline V gives CDR1 SGHTA, CDR2 FQGNSA. The CDR3 reads CASSPTSGGPYEQYF. In DNA form, the CDR3 reads TGTGCCAGCAGCCCGACTAGCGGGGGGCCGTACGAGCAGTACTTC.

J is TRBJ2-5 and V is TRBV5-6; 8 bases agree with TRBD2. With 5 bases clipped from V and 3 bases from J, the junction kept 6 bases outside the gene matches. Germline loops: CDR1 SGHDT, CDR2 YYEEEE. The CDR3 totals 14 residues. The CDR3 bases are TGTGCCAGCAGAGCTCCGGGACTAGAAGAGACCCAGTACTTC. Translated, it gives CASRAPGLEETQYF.

On this clone itself: The same CDR3 is also encoded by other DNA sequences in this sample. The chain joins TRBV19 to TRBJ1-6, with D perhaps TRBD1 (6 bases). CDR1 is LNHDA and CDR2 is SQIVND in the germline V gene (reference sequence). Trimming removed 3 bases from V and 9 bases from J, with 9 bases in between. There are 13 residues in the CDR3. The CDR3 bases are TGTGCCAGTAGTATGACAGGCGGTTCACCCCTCCACTTT. It specifies CASSMTGGSPLHF.

This chain connects TRBV9 to TRBJ2-3, with D hard to call. This CDR3 has 14 residues. V was pared by 2 bases and J by 3 bases, with 10 bases between. Per germline, CDR1 SGDLS and CDR2 YYNGEE. DNA of the CDR3: TGTGCCAGCAGCGTTTCGGAGTTGACAGATACGCAGTATTTT. Translation: CASSVSELTDTQYF. Full variable domain (remainder filled in from reference TRBV9 and TRBJ2-3): DSGVTQTPKHLITATGQRVTLRCSPRSGDLSVYWYQQSLDQGLQFLIQYYNGEERAKGNILERFSAQQFPDLHSELNLSSLELGDSALYFCASSVSELTDTQYFGPGTRLTVL.

V is TRBV29-1 and J is TRBJ1-1; possible D gene TRBD1, 5 bases. The CDR3 loop spans 13 amino acids. Trimming removed 7 bases from V and 4 bases from J, with 16 bases in between. Germline lookup yields CDR1 SQVTM and CDR2 ANQGSEA. The CDR3 region is CSAPRQGGTEAFF. Written as DNA, the CDR3 is TGCAGCGCCCCGCGCCAGGGAGGCACTGAAGCTTTCTTT.

The chain is built from TRBV27 and TRBJ2-3; TRBD1 is a possible D gene (6 bases). This CDR3 contains 16 residues. V gave up 2 bases and J gave up 2 bases, with 14 bases separating them. The germline V gene has CDR1 MNHEY and CDR2 SMNVEV (reference sequence). The CDR3 DNA follows: TGTGCCAGCAGTTTAACCGCCGGGACACACACAGATACGCAGTATTTT. This translates into CASSLTAGTHTDTQYF.

The V call is TRBV6-6, the J call TRBJ2-5; perhaps TRBD2 as D (6 bases). The germline V gene encodes CDR1 MNHNY and CDR2 SVGAGI (reference sequence). The CDR3 totals 16 residues. V shed 4 bases and J shed 1 base, with 16 bases lying between them. The CDR3 region is CASSFHRPGVQETQYF. In DNA form, the CDR3 reads TGTGCCAGCAGTTTCCACCGGCCGGGGGTCCAAGAGACCCAGTACTTC.

The V call is TRBV7-8, the J call TRBJ1-2; unclear D gene. There are 14 residues in the CDR3. Germline V gene lookup returns CDR1 SGHVS and CDR2 FQNEAQ. Trimming removed 1 base at V and 2 bases at J, with 8 bases between. CDR3 protein: CASSLDGENYGYTF. In DNA form, the CDR3 reads TGTGCCAGCAGCTTAGACGGGGAAAACTATGGCTACACCTTC.